The TCR beta chain described here comes from a study of OX40 agonist ivuxolimab in advanced cancers. Study-wide background: Every 2 weeks, ivuxolimab was infused into the patients intravenously at between 0.01 and 10 mg/kg. Those treated in dose escalation had hepatocellular carcinoma, melanoma, renal cell cancer or head and neck cancer.

This CDR3 spans 12 amino acids. V was pared by 5 bases and J by 9 bases, with 17 bases between. Germline lookup yields CDR1 GTSNPN and CDR2 SVGIG (reference sequence). Repertoires were generated with immunoSEQ multiplex PCR, while TCRdb's copy carries only in-frame clones and drops some. The data show tens of thousands of clones, 80% to 90% seen once. The sequence was obtained from an adult with an advanced solid tumor such as melanoma, head and neck, liver or kidney cancer. The chain links TRBV30 to TRBJ2-7; no reliable D call. The material sequenced was CD4+ or CD8+ T cells sorted from blood, taken in a trial of the OX40 agonist ivuxolimab. CDR3 residues: CAWFGPDERQYF. CDR3 sequence (DNA): TGTGCCTGGTTTGGGCCCGACGAGCGGCAGTACTTC.